The rows below give T cell receptor beta chains drawn from one sample of a study of blood T cells in healthy people across ages. TCRdb redid the calling of the 5' RACE reads with MiXCR, one entry per CDR3 protein. In the table there are about 1.8 million distinct CDR3 sequences, just under 50% of which are singletons. The sequenced material came from blood. These receptors were obtained from a woman between 40 and 50 years old in good health. Each CDR3 is given without its conserved first and last residue.

v_gene: TRBV7-2
CDR3aa: ASSCQGPAGQF

v_gene: TRBV20-1
CDR3aa: SAQGQGVETQY

v_gene: TRBV20-1
CDR3aa: SARDVDSAKNIQY

v_gene: TRBV12-3/TRBV12-4
CDR3aa: ASSSPGQRRGYT

v_gene: TRBV4-3
CDR3aa: DSSQESPPVLSSGANVLT

v_gene: TRBV6-5
CDR3aa: VSSPTRLADTQY

v_gene: TRBV12-3/TRBV12-4
CDR3aa: ASKGLGNEQF

v_gene: TRBV15
CDR3aa: ATSRIEGPGTDTQY

v_gene: TRBV28
CDR3aa: AIAGGYPNTQY

v_gene: TRBV12-3/TRBV12-4
CDR3aa: ASSGQPRGEKLF

v_gene: TRBV6-5
CDR3aa: ASRQRQGGWTDTQY

v_gene: TRBV6-4
CDR3aa: ARETYYSNQPQH

v_gene: TRBV6-6
CDR3aa: ASTIGGYGYT

v_gene: TRBV16
CDR3aa: ASSRTGGYDGYT

v_gene: TRBV6-1
CDR3aa: ASSQGTHQPQH

v_gene: TRBV4-1
CDR3aa: ASSQDPGFYEQY

v_gene: TRBV10-2
CDR3aa: ASRGVVASGPPSTDTQY

v_gene: TRBV5-1
CDR3aa: ASSPGQLDNSPLH

v_gene: TRBV28
CDR3aa: ASSLRGIKTQY

v_gene: TRBV4-2
CDR3aa: ASSQEKGYHEQF

v_gene: TRBV5-1
CDR3aa: ASSPSGGGSSNEQF

v_gene: TRBV20-1
CDR3aa: STRESTGPFTQY

v_gene: TRBV7-8
CDR3aa: ASSLARLAGGHGVNEQF

v_gene: TRBV9
CDR3aa: ASSVSGGATETQY

v_gene: TRBV6-2/TRBV6-3
CDR3aa: ASRPGWRDQPQH

v_gene: TRBV7-2
CDR3aa: ASSHQGSGEDRGRDTQY

v_gene: TRBV5-6
CDR3aa: ASSFRGGGAYDEQF

v_gene: TRBV28
CDR3aa: ASRATIHRARWDKNIQY

v_gene: TRBV20-1
CDR3aa: SARPSGGETQY

v_gene: TRBV6-1
CDR3aa: ASGEPGQGAGEQF

v_gene: TRBV7-2
CDR3aa: ASSAGPVNTEAF

v_gene: TRBV20-1
CDR3aa: SGSRANVLT

v_gene: TRBV12-5
CDR3aa: ASGTQDRSQWTQY

v_gene: TRBV6-2/TRBV6-3
CDR3aa: ASGSSGVNTGELF

v_gene: TRBV12-3/TRBV12-4
CDR3aa: ASSLGLGSYNEQF

v_gene: TRBV4-2
CDR3aa: ASQTYNEQF

v_gene: TRBV6-1
CDR3aa: ASSGKSGGTDTQY

v_gene: TRBV29-1
CDR3aa: SASKSTQETQY

v_gene: TRBV20-1
CDR3aa: SATSGTGAGNEQF

v_gene: TRBV5-1
CDR3aa: ASTTDRGYGYT

v_gene: TRBV28
CDR3aa: ASSLYTRSGIPLH

v_gene: TRBV7-9
CDR3aa: ASSFNTPSYNEQF

v_gene: TRBV4-2
CDR3aa: ASSRRSGAPEGYT

v_gene: TRBV29-1
CDR3aa: SGRHQETQY

v_gene: TRBV7-2
CDR3aa: ASSSLGRGPAYEQY

v_gene: TRBV7-3
CDR3aa: ASSLAPDSYKEQF

v_gene: TRBV25-1
CDR3aa: ASSERRKMGSPLYNEQF

v_gene: TRBV15
CDR3aa: ATSSIIWRQPQH

v_gene: TRBV28
CDR3aa: ASNRHEGGTDTQY

v_gene: TRBV7-2
CDR3aa: ASSLDSISYNEQF

v_gene: TRBV5-1
CDR3aa: ASSSGTGKGFETQY

v_gene: TRBV29-1
CDR3aa: SEKQGGAPETQY

v_gene: TRBV29-1
CDR3aa: SIGAGPYEQY

v_gene: TRBV12-3/TRBV12-4
CDR3aa: ASSLDPGHEQY

v_gene: TRBV29-1
CDR3aa: STGLAEYNEQY

v_gene: TRBV12-3/TRBV12-4
CDR3aa: ASSLLGSNYGYT

v_gene: TRBV6-1
CDR3aa: ASSEVDPSDTQY

v_gene: TRBV28
CDR3aa: ASSLMAAKNIQY

v_gene: TRBV6-6
CDR3aa: ASSWDRNNEKLF